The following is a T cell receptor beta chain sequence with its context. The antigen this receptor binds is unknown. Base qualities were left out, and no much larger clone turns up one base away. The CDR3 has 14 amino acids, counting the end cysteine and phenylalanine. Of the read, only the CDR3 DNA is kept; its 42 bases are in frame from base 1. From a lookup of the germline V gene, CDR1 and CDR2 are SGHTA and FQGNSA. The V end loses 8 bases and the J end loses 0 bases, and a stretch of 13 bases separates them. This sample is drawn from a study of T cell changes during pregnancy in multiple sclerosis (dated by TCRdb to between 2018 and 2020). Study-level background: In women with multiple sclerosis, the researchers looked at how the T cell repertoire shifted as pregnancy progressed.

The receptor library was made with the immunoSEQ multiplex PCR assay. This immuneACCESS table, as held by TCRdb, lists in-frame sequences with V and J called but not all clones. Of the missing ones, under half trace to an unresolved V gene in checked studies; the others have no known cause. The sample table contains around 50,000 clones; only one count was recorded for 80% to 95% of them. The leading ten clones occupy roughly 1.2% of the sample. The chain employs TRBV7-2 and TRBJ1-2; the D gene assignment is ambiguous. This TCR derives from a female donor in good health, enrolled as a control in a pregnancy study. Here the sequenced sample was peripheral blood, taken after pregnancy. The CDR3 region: CASRLAVTNYGYTF. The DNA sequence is TGTGCCAGCCGTCTTGCAGTTACTAACTATGGCTACACCTTC.